This T cell receptor beta chain was found in a study of blood T cell repertoires in COVID-19. Study information: Donors in the United States, Italy and Spain gave samples during acute or convalescent COVID-19. PBMCs, B-cell-depleted T cells, or T cells provided the cDNA or gDNA that made up the material.

V trimming: 5 bases; J trimming: 0 bases; junction bases outside the gene matches: 0. Looked up from germline, CDR1 is MNHEY and CDR2 is SMNVEV (reference sequence). The CDR3 runs 13 residues. In the original workflow: The assay estimated nucleated cells by amplifying reference gene primers. Data came from immunoSEQ multiplex PCR; TCRdb stores just in-frame clones and leaves some out. That table supplies the V and J calls and clone size; D and trimming were determined from the DNA. The data contain more than 300,000 clones, 89% of them singletons. Material for sequencing was peripheral blood. This receptor was identified in a man in his late teens or twenties who had recovered from COVID-19. The chain couples TRBV27 to TRBJ2-7; TRBD1 aligns across 8 bases. The chain's CDR3 is CASSQGASYEQYF. CDR3 DNA sequence: TGTGCCAGCAGTCAGGGGGCCTCCTACGAGCAGTACTTC.